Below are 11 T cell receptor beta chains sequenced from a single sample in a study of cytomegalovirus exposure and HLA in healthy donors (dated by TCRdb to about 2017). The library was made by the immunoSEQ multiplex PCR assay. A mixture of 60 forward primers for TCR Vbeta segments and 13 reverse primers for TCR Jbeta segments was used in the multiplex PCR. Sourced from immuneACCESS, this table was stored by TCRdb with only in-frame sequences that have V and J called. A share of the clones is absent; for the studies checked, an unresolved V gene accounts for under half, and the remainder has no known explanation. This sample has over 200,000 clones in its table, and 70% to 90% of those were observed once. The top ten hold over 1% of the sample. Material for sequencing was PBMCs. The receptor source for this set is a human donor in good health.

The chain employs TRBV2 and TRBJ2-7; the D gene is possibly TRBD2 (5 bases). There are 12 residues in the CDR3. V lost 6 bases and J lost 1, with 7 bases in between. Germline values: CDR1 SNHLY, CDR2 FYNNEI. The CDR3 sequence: CASRADSYEQYF. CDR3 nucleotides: TGTGCCAGCAGAGCGGATTCCTACGAGCAGTACTTC.

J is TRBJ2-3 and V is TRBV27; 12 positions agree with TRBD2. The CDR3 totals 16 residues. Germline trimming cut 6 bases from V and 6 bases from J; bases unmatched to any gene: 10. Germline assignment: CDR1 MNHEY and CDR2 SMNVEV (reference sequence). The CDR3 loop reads CASSQIGTSGLDTQYF. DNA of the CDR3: TGTGCCAGCAGCCAAATAGGGACTAGCGGGTTGGATACGCAGTATTTT.

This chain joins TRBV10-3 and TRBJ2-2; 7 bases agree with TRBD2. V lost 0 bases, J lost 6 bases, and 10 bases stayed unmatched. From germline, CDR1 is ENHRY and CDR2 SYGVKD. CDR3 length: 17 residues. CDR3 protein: CAISESHGRERAGELFF. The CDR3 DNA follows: TGTGCCATCAGTGAGTCGCACGGGCGGGAGCGAGCCGGGGAGCTGTTTTTT.

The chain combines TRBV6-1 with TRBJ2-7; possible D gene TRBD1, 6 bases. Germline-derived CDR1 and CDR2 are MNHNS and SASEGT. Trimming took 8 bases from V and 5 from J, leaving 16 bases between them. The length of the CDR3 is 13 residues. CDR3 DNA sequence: TGTGCCAGCCGGGACACTCCTTATGACGAGCAGTACTTC. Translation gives CASRDTPYDEQYF.

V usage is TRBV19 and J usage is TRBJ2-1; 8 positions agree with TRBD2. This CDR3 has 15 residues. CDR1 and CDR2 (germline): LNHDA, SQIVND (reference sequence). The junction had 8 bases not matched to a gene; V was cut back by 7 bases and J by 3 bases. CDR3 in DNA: TGTGCCAGTAAGAGGAGTAGCGGGGTCTACAATGAGCAGTTCTTC. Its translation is CASKRSSGVYNEQFF.

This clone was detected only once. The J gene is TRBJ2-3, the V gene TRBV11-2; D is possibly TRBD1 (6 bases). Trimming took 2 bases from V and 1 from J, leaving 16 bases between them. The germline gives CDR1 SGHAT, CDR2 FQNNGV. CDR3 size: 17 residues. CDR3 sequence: CASSLSGAASGTDTQYF. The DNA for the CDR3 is TGTGCCAGCAGCTTATCAGGGGCAGCTTCGGGCACAGATACGCAGTATTTT.

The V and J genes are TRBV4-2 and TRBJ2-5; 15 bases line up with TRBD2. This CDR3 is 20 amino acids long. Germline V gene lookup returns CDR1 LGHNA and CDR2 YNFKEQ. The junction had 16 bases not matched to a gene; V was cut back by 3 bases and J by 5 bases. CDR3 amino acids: CASSQWGTSGRFSGEETQYF. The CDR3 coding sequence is TGTGCCAGCAGCCAGTGGGGGACTAGCGGGAGGTTCAGTGGTGAGGAGACCCAGTACTTC.

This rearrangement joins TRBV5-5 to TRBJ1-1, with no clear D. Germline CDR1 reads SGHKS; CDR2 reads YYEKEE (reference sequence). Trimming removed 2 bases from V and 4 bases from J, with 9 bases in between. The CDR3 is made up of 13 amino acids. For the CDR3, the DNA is TGTGCCAGCAGCTTATTAGATGGCACTGAAGCTTTCTTT. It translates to CASSLLDGTEAFF. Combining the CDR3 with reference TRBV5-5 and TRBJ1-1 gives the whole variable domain DAGVTQSPTHLIKTRGQQVTLRCSPISGHKSVSWYQQVLGQGPQFIFQYYEKEERGRGNFPDRFSARQFPNYSSELNVNALLLGDSALYLCASSLLDGTEAFFGQGTRLTVV.

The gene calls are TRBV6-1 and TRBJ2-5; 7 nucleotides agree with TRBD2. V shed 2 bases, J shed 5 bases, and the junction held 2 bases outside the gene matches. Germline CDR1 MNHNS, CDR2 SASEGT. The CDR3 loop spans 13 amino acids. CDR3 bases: TGTGCCAGCAGTGAAAGGGGAGGGGAGACCCAGTACTTC. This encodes CASSERGGETQYF.

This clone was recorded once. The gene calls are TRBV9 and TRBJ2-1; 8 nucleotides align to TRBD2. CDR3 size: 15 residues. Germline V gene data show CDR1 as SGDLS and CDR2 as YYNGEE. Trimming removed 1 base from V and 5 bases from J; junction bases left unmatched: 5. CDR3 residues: CASSVSSGINNEQFF. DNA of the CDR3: TGTGCCAGCAGCGTAAGTAGCGGGATTAACAATGAGCAGTTCTTC.

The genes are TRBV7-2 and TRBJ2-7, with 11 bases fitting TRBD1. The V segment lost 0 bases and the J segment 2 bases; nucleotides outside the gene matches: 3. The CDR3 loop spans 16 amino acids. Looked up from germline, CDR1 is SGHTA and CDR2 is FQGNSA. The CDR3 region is CASSLAGTGGPYEQYF. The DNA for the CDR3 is TGTGCCAGCAGCTTAGCTGGGACAGGGGGGCCCTACGAGCAGTACTTC.